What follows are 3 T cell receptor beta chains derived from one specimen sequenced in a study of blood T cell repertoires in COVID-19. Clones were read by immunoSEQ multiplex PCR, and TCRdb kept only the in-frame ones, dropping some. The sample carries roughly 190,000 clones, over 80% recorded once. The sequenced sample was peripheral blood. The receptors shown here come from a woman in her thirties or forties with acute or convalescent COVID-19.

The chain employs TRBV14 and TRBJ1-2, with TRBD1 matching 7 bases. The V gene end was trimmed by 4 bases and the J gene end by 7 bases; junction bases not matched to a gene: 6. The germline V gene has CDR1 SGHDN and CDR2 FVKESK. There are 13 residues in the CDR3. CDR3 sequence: CASSPGTAFGYTF. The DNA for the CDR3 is TGTGCCAGCAGCCCGGGGACAGCATTTGGCTACACCTTC.

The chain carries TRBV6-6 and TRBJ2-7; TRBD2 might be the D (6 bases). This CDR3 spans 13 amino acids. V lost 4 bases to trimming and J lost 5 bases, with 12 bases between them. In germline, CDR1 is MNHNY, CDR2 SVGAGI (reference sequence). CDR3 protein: CASSWAGMDEQYF. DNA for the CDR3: TGTGCCAGCAGTTGGGCGGGAATGGACGAGCAGTACTTC.

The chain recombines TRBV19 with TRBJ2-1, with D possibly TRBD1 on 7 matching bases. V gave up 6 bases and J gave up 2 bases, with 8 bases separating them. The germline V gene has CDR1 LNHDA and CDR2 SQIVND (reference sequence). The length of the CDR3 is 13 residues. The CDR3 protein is CASSRGAYNEQFF. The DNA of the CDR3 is TGTGCCAGTAGCAGGGGGGCCTACAATGAGCAGTTCTTC.